One sample yielded the 5 T cell receptor beta chains listed below, sequenced in a study of PD-L1 blockade in urothelial cancer. Method: immunoSEQ multiplex PCR; TCRdb's copy keeps in-frame clones and lacks some. The profile covers about 53,000 clones, with roughly 89% appearing a single time and over 12% taken by the ten largest. The time point: pretreatment peripheral blood. Sequences were derived from PBMCs, sampled around atezolizumab (anti-PD-L1) treatment. These receptors originate from a woman in her sixties with urothelial cancer.

V gene TRBV19 combines with J gene TRBJ2-1, with D perhaps TRBD2 (6 bases). CDR1 and CDR2 from the germline V gene are LNHDA and SQIVND (reference sequence). The CDR3 has 19 amino acids. V lost 4 bases and J lost 7, with 29 bases in between. The chain's CDR3 is CASSSSPLRSGSYGNEQFF. Written as DNA, the CDR3 is TGTGCCAGTAGTAGTTCCCCCCTTAGGTCCGGGAGTTACGGGAATGAGCAGTTCTTC. Full variable domain (remainder filled in from reference TRBV19 and TRBJ2-1): DGGITQSPKYLFRKEGQNVTLSCEQNLNHDAMYWYRQDPGQGLRLIYYSQIVNDFQKGDIAEGYSVSREKKESFPLTVTSAQKNPTAFYLCASSSSPLRSGSYGNEQFFGPGTRLTVL.

The gene calls are TRBV6-5 and TRBJ2-3; 10 bases map to TRBD2. With 2 bases clipped from V and 1 base from J, the junction kept 3 bases outside the gene matches. The germline V gene encodes CDR1 MNHEY and CDR2 SVGAGI. The CDR3 covers 16 residues. CDR3 DNA: TGTGCCAGCAGTTACGATCTAGCGGGGGGCACAGATACGCAGTATTTT. As protein: CASSYDLAGGTDTQYF.

In DNA form, the CDR3 reads TGTGCCAGCAGTCTCCATGACCACACAGGCCAAGAGACCCAGTACTTC. Translated, it gives CASSLHDHTGQETQYF. The rearrangement uses TRBV6-4 and TRBJ2-5; tentatively, D is TRBD1 (5 bases). This CDR3 comprises 16 residues. The V end was cut by 5 bases, the J end by 1 base, with 17 bases between. CDR1 is MRHNA, CDR2 SNTAGT, per germline.

This clone came up once. This sequence joins TRBV5-4 and TRBJ2-5, with D possibly matching TRBD2 (5 bases). Germline CDR1 and CDR2: SGHNT and YYREEE (reference sequence). With 0 bases removed from V and 7 bases from J, the gap between germline ends came to 13 bases. The CDR3 runs 14 residues. CDR3 DNA sequence: TGTGCCAGCAGCTTGGAGTCAAGCGGAGGGACCCAGTACTTC. This encodes CASSLESSGGTQYF.

The chain has TRBV7-9 and TRBJ1-5; possible D gene TRBD1, 6 bases. The CDR3 spans 16 residues. V lost 3 bases and J lost 0, with 12 bases in between. From germline, CDR1 is SEHNR and CDR2 FQNEAQ (reference sequence). The CDR3 sequence: CASSFQQGHSNQPQHF. Written as DNA, the CDR3 is TGTGCCAGCAGCTTTCAACAGGGACATAGCAATCAGCCCCAGCATTTT.